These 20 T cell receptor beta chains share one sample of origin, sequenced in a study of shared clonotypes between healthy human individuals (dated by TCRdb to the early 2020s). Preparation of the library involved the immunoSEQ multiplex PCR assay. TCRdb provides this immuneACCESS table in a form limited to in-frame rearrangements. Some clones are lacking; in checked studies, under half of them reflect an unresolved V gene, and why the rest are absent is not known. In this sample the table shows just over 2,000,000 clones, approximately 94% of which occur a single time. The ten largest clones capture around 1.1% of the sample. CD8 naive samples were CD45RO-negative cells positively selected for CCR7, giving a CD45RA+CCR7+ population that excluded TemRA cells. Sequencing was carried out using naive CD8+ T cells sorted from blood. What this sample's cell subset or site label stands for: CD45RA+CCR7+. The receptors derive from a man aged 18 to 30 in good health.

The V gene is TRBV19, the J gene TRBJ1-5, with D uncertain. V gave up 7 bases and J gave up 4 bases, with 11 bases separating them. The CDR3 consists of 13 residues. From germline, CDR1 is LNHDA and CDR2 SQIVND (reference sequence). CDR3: CASKGDGNQPQHF. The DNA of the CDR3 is TGTGCCAGTAAAGGCGACGGGAATCAGCCCCAGCATTTT.

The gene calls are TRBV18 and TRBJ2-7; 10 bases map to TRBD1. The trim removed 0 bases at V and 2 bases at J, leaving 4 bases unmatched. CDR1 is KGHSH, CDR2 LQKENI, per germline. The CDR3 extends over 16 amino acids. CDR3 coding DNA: TGTGCCAGCTCACCACCGAGGGACAGGGGACCCTACGAGCAGTACTTC. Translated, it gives CASSPPRDRGPYEQYF.

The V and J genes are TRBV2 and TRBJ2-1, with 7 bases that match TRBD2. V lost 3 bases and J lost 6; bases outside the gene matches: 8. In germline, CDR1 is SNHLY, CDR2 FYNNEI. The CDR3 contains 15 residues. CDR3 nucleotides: TGTGCCAGCAGTGACTGGACTAGTATCTCCAATGAGCAGTTCTTC. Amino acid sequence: CASSDWTSISNEQFF.

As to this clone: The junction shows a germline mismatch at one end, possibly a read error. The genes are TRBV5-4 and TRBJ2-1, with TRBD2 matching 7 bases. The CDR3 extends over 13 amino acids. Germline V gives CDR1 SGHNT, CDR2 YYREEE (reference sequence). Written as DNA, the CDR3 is TGTGCCAGCAACTTGGGAGGGGCGAATGAGCAGTTCTTC. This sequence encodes CASNLGGANEQFF.

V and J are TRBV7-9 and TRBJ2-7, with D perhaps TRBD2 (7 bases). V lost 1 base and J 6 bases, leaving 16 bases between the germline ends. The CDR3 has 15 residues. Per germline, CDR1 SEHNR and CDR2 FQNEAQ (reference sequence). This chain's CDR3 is CASSLGRGLGGEQYF. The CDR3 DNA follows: TGTGCCAGCAGCTTAGGTAGAGGACTAGGGGGCGAGCAGTACTTC.

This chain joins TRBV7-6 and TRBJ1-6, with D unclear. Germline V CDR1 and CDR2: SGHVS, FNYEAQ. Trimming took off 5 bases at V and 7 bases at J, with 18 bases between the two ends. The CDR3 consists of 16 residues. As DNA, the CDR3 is TGTGCCAGCAGCCCAGAGGGAGTAAGGAGCAATTCACCCCTCCACTTT. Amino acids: CASSPEGVRSNSPLHF.

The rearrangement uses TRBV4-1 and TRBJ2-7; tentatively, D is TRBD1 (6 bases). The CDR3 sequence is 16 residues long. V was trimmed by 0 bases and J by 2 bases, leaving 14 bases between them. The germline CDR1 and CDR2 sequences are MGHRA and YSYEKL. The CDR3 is CASSQDGAGDPYEQYF. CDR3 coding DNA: TGCGCCAGCAGCCAAGATGGGGCAGGGGACCCCTACGAGCAGTACTTC.

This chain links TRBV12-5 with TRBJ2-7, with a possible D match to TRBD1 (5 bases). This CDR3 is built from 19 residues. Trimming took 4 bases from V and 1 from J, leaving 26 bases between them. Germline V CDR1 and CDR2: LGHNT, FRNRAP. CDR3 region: CASGSVRQGDPNRSYEQYF. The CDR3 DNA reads TGTGCTAGTGGTTCAGTGAGGCAGGGTGACCCCAATAGGTCCTACGAGCAGTACTTC. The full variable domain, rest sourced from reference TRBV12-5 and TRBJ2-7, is DARVTQTPRHKVTEMGQEVTMRCQPILGHNTVFWYRQTMMQGLELLAYFRNRAPLDDSGMPKDRFSAEMPDATLATLKIQPSEPRDSAVYFCASGSVRQGDPNRSYEQYFGPGTRLTVT.

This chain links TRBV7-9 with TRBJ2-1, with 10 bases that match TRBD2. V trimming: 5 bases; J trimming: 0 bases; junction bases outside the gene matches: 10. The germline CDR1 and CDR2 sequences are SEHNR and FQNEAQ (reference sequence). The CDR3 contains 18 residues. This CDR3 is CASSTSGVLVGSYNEQFF. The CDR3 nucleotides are TGTGCCAGCAGCACTAGCGGGGTCCTGGTTGGCTCCTACAATGAGCAGTTCTTC.

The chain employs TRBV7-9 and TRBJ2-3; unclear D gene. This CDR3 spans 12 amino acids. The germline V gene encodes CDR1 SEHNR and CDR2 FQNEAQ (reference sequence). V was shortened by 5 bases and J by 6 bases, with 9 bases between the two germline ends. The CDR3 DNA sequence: TGTGCCAGCAGCGTCGACCAGGATACGCAGTATTTT. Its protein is CASSVDQDTQYF.

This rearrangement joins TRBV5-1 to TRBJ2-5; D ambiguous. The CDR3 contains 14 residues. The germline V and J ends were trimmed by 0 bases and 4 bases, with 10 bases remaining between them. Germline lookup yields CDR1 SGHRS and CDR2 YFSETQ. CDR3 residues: CASSLANAVETQYF. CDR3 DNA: TGCGCCAGCAGCTTGGCCAATGCTGTAGAGACCCAGTACTTC.

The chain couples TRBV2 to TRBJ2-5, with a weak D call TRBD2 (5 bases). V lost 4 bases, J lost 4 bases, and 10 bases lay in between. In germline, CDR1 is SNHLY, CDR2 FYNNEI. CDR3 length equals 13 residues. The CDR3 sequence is CASSGFEGETQYF. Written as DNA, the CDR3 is TGTGCCAGCAGTGGTTTCGAGGGAGAGACCCAGTACTTC.

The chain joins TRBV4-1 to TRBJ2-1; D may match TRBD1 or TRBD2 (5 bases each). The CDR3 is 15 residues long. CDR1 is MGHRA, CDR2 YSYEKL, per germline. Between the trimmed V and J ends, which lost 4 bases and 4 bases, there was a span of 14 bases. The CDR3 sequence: CASSLSGTQYNEQFF. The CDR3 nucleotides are TGCGCCAGCAGCCTTTCCGGGACGCAATACAATGAGCAGTTCTTC.

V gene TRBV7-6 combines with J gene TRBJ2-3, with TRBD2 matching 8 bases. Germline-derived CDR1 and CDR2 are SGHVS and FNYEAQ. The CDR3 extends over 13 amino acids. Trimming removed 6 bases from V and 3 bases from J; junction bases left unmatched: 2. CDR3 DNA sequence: TGTGCCAGCAGAGCTAGCGGGACAGATACGCAGTATTTT. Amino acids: CASRASGTDTQYF.

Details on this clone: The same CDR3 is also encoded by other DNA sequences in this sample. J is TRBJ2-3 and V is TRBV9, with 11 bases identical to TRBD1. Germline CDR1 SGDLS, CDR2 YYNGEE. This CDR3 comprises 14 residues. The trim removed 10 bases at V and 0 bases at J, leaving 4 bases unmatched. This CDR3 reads CASGTGGSTDTQYF. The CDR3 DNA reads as TGTGCCTCGGGGACAGGGGGGAGCACAGATACGCAGTATTTT.

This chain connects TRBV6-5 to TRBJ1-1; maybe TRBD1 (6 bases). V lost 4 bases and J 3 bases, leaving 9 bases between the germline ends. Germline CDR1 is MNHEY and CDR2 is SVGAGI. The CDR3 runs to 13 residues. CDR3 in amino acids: CASSWDTYTEAFF. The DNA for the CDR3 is TGTGCCAGCAGTTGGGACACATACACTGAAGCTTTCTTT.

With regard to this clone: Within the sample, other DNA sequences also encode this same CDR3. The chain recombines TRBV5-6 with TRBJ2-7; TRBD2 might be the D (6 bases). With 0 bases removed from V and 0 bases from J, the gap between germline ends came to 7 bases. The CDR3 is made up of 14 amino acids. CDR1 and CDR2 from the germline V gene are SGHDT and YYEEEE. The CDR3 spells CASSLAGVSYEQYF. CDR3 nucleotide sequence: TGTGCCAGCAGCTTGGCGGGGGTCTCCTACGAGCAGTACTTC.

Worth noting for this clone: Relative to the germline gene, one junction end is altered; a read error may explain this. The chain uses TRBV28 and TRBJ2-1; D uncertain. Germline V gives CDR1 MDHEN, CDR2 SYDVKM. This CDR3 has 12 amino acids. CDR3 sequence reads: CAGSYGGSEQFF. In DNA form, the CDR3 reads TGTGCCGGCAGTTATGGCGGTTCTGAGCAGTTCTTC.

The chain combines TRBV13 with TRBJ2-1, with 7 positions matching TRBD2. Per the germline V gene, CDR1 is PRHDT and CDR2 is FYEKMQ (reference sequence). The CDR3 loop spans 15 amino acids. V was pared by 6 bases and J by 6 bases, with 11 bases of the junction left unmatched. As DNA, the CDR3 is TGTGCCAGCAGACGCCAGAGCGGGGTGACCAATGAGCAGTTCTTC. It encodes CASRRQSGVTNEQFF.

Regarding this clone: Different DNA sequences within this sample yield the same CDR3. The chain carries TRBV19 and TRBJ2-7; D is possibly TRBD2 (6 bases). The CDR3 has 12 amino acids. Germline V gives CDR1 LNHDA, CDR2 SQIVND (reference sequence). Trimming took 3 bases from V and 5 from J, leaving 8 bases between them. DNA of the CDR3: TGTGCCAGTAGTATTGGGGGGAACGAGCAGTACTTC. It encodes CASSIGGNEQYF. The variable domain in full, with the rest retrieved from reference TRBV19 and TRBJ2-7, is DGGITQSPKYLFRKEGQNVTLSCEQNLNHDAMYWYRQDPGQGLRLIYYSQIVNDFQKGDIAEGYSVSREKKESFPLTVTSAQKNPTAFYLCASSIGGNEQYFGPGTRLTVT.